Listed below are T cell receptor beta chains from one sample, sequenced in a study of blood T cell repertoires in COVID-19. The data were produced by immunoSEQ multiplex PCR, yet TCRdb's version contains in-frame clones alone and is incomplete. The sample includes around 320,000 clones, 90% of them seen just once. The sequencing sample was made of PBMCs or T cells enriched from blood (not recorded which). The origin of the receptors is a woman aged 25 to 45 who had been exposed to COVID-19. CDR3s include the opening cysteine and the closing phenylalanine or tryptophan. Fields, in order: V gene, clone size, D gene, J gene, CDR3 protein, CDR3 DNA. D genes are given only for firm matches. Size is omitted from some rows. Given values are once, few, many or a class for expanded clones.

v_gene: TRBV11-2
abundance: .
d_gene: .
j_gene: TRBJ1-3
CDR3aa: CASSLDRVDTIYF
CDR3nt: TGTGCCAGCAGCTTAGACAGGGTGGACACCATATATTTT

v_gene: TRBV2
abundance: .
d_gene: TRBD1
j_gene: TRBJ1-5
CDR3aa: CASTEQGPRSQPQHF
CDR3nt: TGTGCCAGCACAGAACAGGGGCCTCGTAGCCAGCCCCAGCATTTT

v_gene: TRBV7-8
abundance: .
d_gene: .
j_gene: TRBJ1-1
CDR3aa: CASSLELATGNTEAFF
CDR3nt: TGTGCCAGCAGCTTAGAGCTTGCGACAGGGAACACTGAAGCTTTCTTT

v_gene: TRBV1
abundance: .
d_gene: .
j_gene: TRBJ2-7
CDR3aa: CTSSPPQGAHEQYF
CDR3nt: TGCACCAGCAGCCCCCCACAGGGGGCCCACGAGCAGTACTTC

v_gene: TRBV7-9
abundance: once
d_gene: .
j_gene: TRBJ1-1
CDR3aa: CASRRGSYTEAFF
CDR3nt: TGTGCCAGCAGGCGGGGTTCGTACACTGAAGCTTTCTTT

v_gene: TRBV29-1
abundance: .
d_gene: TRBD1
j_gene: TRBJ1-2
CDR3aa: CSVALGQGSGYTF
CDR3nt: TGCAGCGTTGCCCTGGGACAGGGGAGCGGCTACACCTTC

v_gene: TRBV10-3
abundance: few
d_gene: TRBD2
j_gene: TRBJ2-5
CDR3aa: CAINTGLAGRETQYF
CDR3nt: TGTGCCATCAATACGGGACTAGCGGGGAGAGAGACCCAGTACTTC

v_gene: TRBV5-1
abundance: .
d_gene: .
j_gene: TRBJ2-2
CDR3aa: CASSSTRRGGGELFF
CDR3nt: TGCGCCAGCAGCTCCACTCGCAGGGGTGGCGGGGAGCTGTTTTTT

v_gene: TRBV5-5
abundance: .
d_gene: .
j_gene: TRBJ2-3
CDR3aa: CASTTGSPRSDTQYF
CDR3nt: TGTGCCAGCACCACAGGGTCCCCGAGGTCAGATACGCAGTATTTT

v_gene: TRBV5-4
abundance: .
d_gene: TRBD1
j_gene: TRBJ1-1
CDR3aa: CASSLVRGHASEAFF
CDR3nt: TGTGCCAGCAGCTTGGTCAGGGGGCATGCTTCTGAAGCTTTCTTT

v_gene: TRBV18
abundance: once
d_gene: TRBD2
j_gene: TRBJ2-2
CDR3aa: CASSPGLAGLRGTGELFF
CDR3nt: TGTGCCAGCTCACCGGGCCTAGCGGGTCTCCGAGGGACCGGGGAGCTGTTTTTT

v_gene: TRBV4-2
abundance: .
d_gene: .
j_gene: TRBJ1-6
CDR3aa: CASSPREKRGAYNSPLHF
CDR3nt: TGTGCCAGCAGCCCTAGGGAAAAACGGGGAGCCTATAATTCACCCCTCCACTTT

v_gene: TRBV2
abundance: .
d_gene: .
j_gene: TRBJ1-2
CDR3aa: CASSKDSLYGYTF
CDR3nt: TGTGCCAGCAGTAAGGACAGCCTTTATGGCTACACCTTC

v_gene: TRBV19
abundance: .
d_gene: TRBD1
j_gene: TRBJ2-1
CDR3aa: CASTIDRGWGNEQFF
CDR3nt: TGTGCCAGTACAATCGACAGGGGATGGGGCAATGAGCAGTTCTTC

v_gene: TRBV7-5
abundance: .
d_gene: .
j_gene: TRBJ1-4
CDR3aa: CARSLRFGVLNEKLFF
CDR3nt: TGTGCCAGAAGCTTACGTTTTGGAGTGCTTAATGAAAAACTGTTTTTT

v_gene: TRBV11-2
abundance: .
d_gene: TRBD1
j_gene: TRBJ2-7
CDR3aa: CASSQGTGGYEQYF
CDR3nt: TGTGCCAGCAGCCAAGGGACAGGGGGCTACGAGCAGTACTTC